This TCR beta chain was sequenced in a study of CD8+ T cells in alopecia areata. Study background: The share of scalp area affected provided the severity score for treated patients. Whole-study findings and limits: Higher clonality than in normal scalp was seen in lesional scalp, especially alopecia totalis/universalis.

Regarding treatment: oral pan-JAK inhibitor, 5-10 mg twice daily. Lesional scalp punch biopsies and peripheral blood were collected from alopecia areata patients. Trimming took 2 bases from V and 6 from J; bases not matched to a gene: 3. CDR1 is GTSNPN and CDR2 is SVGIG in the germline V gene (reference sequence). This CDR3 region has 13 residues. This clone was detected once. Its specificity is unknown. cDNA serving as the sequencing template came from extracted, reverse transcribed RNA. Measured with immunoSEQ multiplex PCR; TCRdb has only the in-frame clones, and not every one. The table includes some 96,000 clones, approximately 66% detected once.

The chain uses TRBV30 and TRBJ1-2; 10 bases map to TRBD1. This receptor was taken from a human donor with alopecia areata. The material sequenced was CD8+ T cells sorted from blood, taken at week 4, from a patient treated with tofacitinib. CDR3 bases: TGTGCCTGGAGTCTTGGGACAGGGGATGGCTACACCTTC. It encodes CAWSLGTGDGYTF.